The clone carrying this T cell receptor (beta chain) was observed at least ten times. Its specificity is unknown. These data come from a study of molecular identifiers for immune sequencing clone quantification. For bulk TCR libraries, previously described methods and listed TCR primers were used. A single record per CDR3 protein comes from TCRdb applying MiXCR to the PCR reads. Here the sample spans around 470,000 distinct CDR3 sequences, 20% to 25% being singletons. Naive CD8 T cells were sorted, and the gate applied was CD8+CD4-CCR7+CD45RA+. Germline loops: CDR1 SEHNR, CDR2 FQNEAQ (reference sequence). CDR3 size: 16 residues. The V gene end was trimmed by 5 bases and the J gene end by 1 base; junction bases not matched to a gene: 10. General study results and limits: In a background of about 1 million naive cells, spiked Jurkat TCR RNA from one cell was reportedly detectable. Over 99% of CMV-specific effector molecules, but under 1% of naive ones, were in clones above 20 copies.

This sequence was found in a human donor in good health. Some libraries in this study had Jurkat cell RNA spiked in. The V call is TRBV7-9, the J call TRBJ2-7; 8 positions agree with TRBD1. Input material: naive CD8+ T cells from blood, with Jurkat cell RNA spiked in. Subset reported: FACS-sorted CD8+CD4-CCR7+CD45RA+ naive T cells. The CDR3 reads CASSETGTGPSYEQYF. The CDR3 DNA reads as TGTGCCAGCAGCGAAACCGGGACAGGCCCGTCCTACGAGCAGTACTTC.